This TCR beta chain was documented in a study of response to subunit inactivated influenza vaccine. V lost 6 bases and J lost 0; bases outside the gene matches: 8. Per the germline V gene, CDR1 is MNHEY and CDR2 is SMNVEV (reference sequence). The CDR3 spans 17 residues. A few counts support this clonotype. TCRdb re-analysed the RT-PCR reads in MiXCR, keeping a single row per CDR3 protein. The sample lists some 540,000 distinct CDR3 sequences, 20% to 25% occurring once. The same specimen was also included in a second study, on T cells expressing NK-cell markers. That study reports: 5'RACE template switching built TCR beta cDNA with unique molecular identifiers. Repertoires of TCR beta were obtained from T cells sorted as CD3+CD56+NKG2C+, CD3+CD56+NKG2C- and CD3+CD56-NKG2C+. Within several experiments, an anti-gamma-delta TCR antibody kept the sorting limited to alpha-beta TCR T cells. The study left the HCMV specificity of expanded NKG2C+ T cell clones unresolved.

The material sequenced was CD4+ T cells sorted from PBMCs, taken approximately 13 days after vaccination. This TCR came from a man aged 50 to 59 who received an inactivated influenza vaccine. The rearrangement uses TRBV27 and TRBJ2-6, with 7 bases aligning to TRBD1. The CDR3 nucleotides are TGTGCCAGCAGGCAGAGGGACAGCCTCTCTGGGGCCAACGTCCTGACTTTC. It codes for CASRQRDSLSGANVLTF.